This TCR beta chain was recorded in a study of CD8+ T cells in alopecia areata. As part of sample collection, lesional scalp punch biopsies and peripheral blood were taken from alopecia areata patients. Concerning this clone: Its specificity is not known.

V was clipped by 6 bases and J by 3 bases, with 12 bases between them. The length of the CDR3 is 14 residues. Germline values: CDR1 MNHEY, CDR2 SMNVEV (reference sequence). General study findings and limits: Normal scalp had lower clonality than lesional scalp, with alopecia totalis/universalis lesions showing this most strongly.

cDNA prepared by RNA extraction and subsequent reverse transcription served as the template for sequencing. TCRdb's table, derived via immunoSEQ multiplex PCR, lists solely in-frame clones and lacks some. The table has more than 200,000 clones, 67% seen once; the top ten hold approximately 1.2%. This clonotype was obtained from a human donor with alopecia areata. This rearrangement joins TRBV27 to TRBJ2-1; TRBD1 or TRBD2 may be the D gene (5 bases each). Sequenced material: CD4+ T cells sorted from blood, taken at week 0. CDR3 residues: CASRGDLIYNEQFF. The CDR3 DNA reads TGTGCCAGCAGAGGGGACCTCATCTACAATGAGCAGTTCTTC.